This T cell receptor beta chain was sequenced for a study of early T cells in non-severe SARS-CoV-2 infection. This clonotype was counted many times. From the 5' RACE reads, TCRdb called clonotypes with MiXCR, one entry per CDR3 protein. The table shows over 50,000 distinct CDR3 sequences, with 10% to 15% occurring only once. Germline CDR1 LNHNV, CDR2 YYDKDF (reference sequence). This CDR3 is built from 15 residues. V was clipped by 0 bases and J by 4 bases, with 12 bases between them. The chain links TRBV15 to TRBJ1-1; no reliable D call. This receptor was obtained from an adult who was a healthcare worker with PCR-confirmed SARS-CoV-2 infection or an uninfected control (not recorded which). Source material: whole blood. CDR3 bases: TGTGCCACCAGCAGAGATAGGAACGCTGGCACTGAAGCTTTCTTT. This encodes CATSRDRNAGTEAFF.